This T cell receptor (beta chain) was sequenced for a study of blood T cells in healthy people across ages (dated by TCRdb to between 2014 and 2016). Regarding the study in general: In model experiments, template switching captured about one uniquely barcoded TCR beta cDNA molecule for every two T cells. Using deep sequencing normalized with unique cDNA molecular identifiers, the study measured how TCR beta repertoire diversity changes with age. The donors were divided into four age groups: young (average 16 years), middle-aged (about 39), aged (about 60) and long-lived (nearly 85). To avoid experimental bias, donors of different ages were distributed randomly across sequencing lanes. The study analyzed two additional independent replicas of 1 million unique cDNA reads from the same blood draw for two donors, one aged 18 to 30 and one aged 80 or older. Broad study findings and their caveats: Estimates of total diversity based on one million sequenced T cells were considered lower bounds and underestimates. The CMV infection status of donors was not known, potentially confounding age-related changes in expanded clonotypes. Bulk unsorted PBMC profiling prevented conclusive comparison of naive and antigen-experienced compartments. Compared with the aged group, the long-lived group had more naive CD4+ T cells, fewer expanded clones and increased TCR diversity, suggesting age selection. Observed TCR beta diversity correlated strongly with the percentage of naive T cells measured by flow cytometry. As age increased, observed TCR beta diversity per million T cells dropped in a roughly linear way, and a significant reduction was already evident by age 40.

Donors were 40 or so systemically healthy Caucasian individuals from Russia aged about 6 to 100 years. Each donor gave 9.5 to 10 milliliters of peripheral blood, drawn into EDTA-treated Vacutainer tubes. Ficoll-Paque density-gradient centrifugation was used to isolate PBMCs, with at least 7 million obtained per sample. Trizol reagent was used to extract total RNA from the PBMCs, yielding at least 6 micrograms per sample. The percentages of naive CD45RAhigh/CD27high T cells were determined by flow cytometry on a PBMC aliquot from every donor. Library preparation employed 5' RACE. TCRdb records Illumina HiSeq 2500 as the sequencer. A second about 7 to 11 cycle PCR used a sample-barcoded 5' primer and a J-beta primer mix. Each TCR beta cDNA molecule received a unique molecular identifier from a template-switch 5' adaptor carrying 12 random nucleotides. Each sample yielded at least 2.5 million CDR3-containing paired-end reads. All of the RNA was converted into first-strand cDNA using the Mint cDNA synthesis kit, with a TRBC-specific oligonucleotide serving as the primer. Following uracil-DNA glycosylase treatment, all cDNA underwent a first 18-cycle PCR with the universal primers M1SS and BC2_uni_R. The original methods were these. For normalization, 1 million high-quality reads were randomly selected from each sample, with every read carrying a distinct molecular identifier. Instead of being binned into consensus sequences, reads with shared molecular identifiers were discarded. CDR3 identification, clonotype clustering and error correction used MiTCR with a Q25 quality threshold and the strictest error-elimination algorithm. A nonparametric unseen species model with Euler transformation was used to estimate a lower bound on total TCR beta diversity. TCRdb took the public reads, trimmed them with fastp at Q25, ran MiXCR for clone calling and kept in-frame beta chains. A single entry per CDR3 protein holds the most common genes and DNA from its merged rows. In this record, the V and J calls reflect TCRdb's handling and not the investigators' own analysis. The sample table records under 750,000 distinct CDR3 sequences; more than 45% of these occur just once. About 26% of the sample goes to the ten largest clones.

About this clonotype itself: The antigen this receptor binds is unknown. There are no base qualities to consult, and no much larger clone falls within one base.

The CDR3 sequence holds 11 residues, the cysteine and phenylalanine included. The sequence is cut down to CDR3 DNA, 33 bases in frame from base 1. Cut back by 11 bases and 0 bases, the V and J ends lie 8 bases apart. For CDR1 and CDR2, the germline V gene lists MNHEY and SVGEGT. The receptor chain draws on TRBV6-2 or TRBV6-3 and TRBJ2-7, with a weak D call of TRBD2 (6 bases match). The receptor comes from a man older than 75 in good health. The sequenced sample was blood. The DNA is as follows: TGTGCCGCGGGAAACTCCTACGAGCAGTACTTC. It encodes CAAGNSYEQYF.